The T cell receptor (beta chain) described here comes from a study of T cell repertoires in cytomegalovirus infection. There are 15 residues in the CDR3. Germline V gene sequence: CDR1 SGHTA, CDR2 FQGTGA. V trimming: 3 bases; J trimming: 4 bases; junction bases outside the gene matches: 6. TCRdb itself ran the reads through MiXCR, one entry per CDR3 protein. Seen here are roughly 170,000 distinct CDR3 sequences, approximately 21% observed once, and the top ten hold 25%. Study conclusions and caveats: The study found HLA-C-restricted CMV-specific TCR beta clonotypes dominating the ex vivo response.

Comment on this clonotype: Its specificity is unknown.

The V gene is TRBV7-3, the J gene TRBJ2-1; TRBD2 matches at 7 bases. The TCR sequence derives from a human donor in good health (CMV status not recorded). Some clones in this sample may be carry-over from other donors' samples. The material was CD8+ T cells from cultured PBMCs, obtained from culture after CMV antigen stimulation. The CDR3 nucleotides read TGTGCCAGCAGCTTTTCGGGGGGAGGGTACAATGAGCAGTTCTTC. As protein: CASSFSGGGYNEQFF. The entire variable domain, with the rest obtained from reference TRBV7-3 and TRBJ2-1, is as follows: GAGVSQTPSNKVTEKGKYVELRCDPISGHTALYWYRQSLGQGPEFLIYFQGTGAADDSGLPNDRFFAVRPEGSVSTLKIQRTERGDSAVYLCASSFSGGGYNEQFFGPGTRLTVL.